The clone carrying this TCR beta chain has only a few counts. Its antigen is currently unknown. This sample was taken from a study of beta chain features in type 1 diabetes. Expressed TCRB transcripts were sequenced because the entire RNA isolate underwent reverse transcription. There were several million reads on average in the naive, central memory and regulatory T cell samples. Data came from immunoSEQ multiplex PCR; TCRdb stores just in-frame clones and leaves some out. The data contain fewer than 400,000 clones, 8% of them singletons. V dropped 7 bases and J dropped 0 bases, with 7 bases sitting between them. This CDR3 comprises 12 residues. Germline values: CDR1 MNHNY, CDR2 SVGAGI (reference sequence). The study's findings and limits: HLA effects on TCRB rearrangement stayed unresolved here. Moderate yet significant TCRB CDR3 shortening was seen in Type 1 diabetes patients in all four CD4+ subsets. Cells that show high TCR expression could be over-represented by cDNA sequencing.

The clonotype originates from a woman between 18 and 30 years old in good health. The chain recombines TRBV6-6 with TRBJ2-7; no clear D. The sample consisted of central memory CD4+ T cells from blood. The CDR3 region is CASNGDSYEQYF. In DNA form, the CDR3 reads TGTGCCAGCAATGGAGACTCCTACGAGCAGTACTTC.